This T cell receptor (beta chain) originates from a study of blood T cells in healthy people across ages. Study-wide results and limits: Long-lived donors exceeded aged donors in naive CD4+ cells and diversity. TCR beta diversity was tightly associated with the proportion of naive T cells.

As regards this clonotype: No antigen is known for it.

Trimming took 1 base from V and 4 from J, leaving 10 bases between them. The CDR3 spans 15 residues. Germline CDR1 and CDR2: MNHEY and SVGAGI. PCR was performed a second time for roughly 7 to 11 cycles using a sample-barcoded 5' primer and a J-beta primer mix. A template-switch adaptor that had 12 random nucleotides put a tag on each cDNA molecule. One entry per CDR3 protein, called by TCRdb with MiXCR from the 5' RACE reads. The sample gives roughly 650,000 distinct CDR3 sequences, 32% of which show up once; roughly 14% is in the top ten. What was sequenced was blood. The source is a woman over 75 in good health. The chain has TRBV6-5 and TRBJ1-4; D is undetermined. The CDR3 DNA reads TGTGCCAGCAGTTACTTAGGTCGTAGTAATGAAAAACTGTTTTTT. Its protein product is CASSYLGRSNEKLFF.